The TCR beta chain described here comes from a study of cytotoxic CD8 clonotypes in ibrutinib-treated CLL. Study-level background: An average of approximately 260,000 productive templates and some 99,000 productive rearrangements was obtained per sample. Findings of the study overall: Measured clonality at baseline was greater than in age-matched healthy donors and tracked with circulating CD8+ T-cell counts.

V lost 4 bases to trimming and J lost 0 bases, with 14 bases between them. The CDR3 has 16 amino acids. Germline CDR1 and CDR2: SGHVS and FNYEAQ. The method was immunoSEQ multiplex PCR; TCRdb's version includes in-frame clones alone and lacks a portion of them. The data show fewer than 25,000 clones, over 70% seen once. Genomic DNA in a quantity of about 2.1 micrograms was derived from cryopreserved PBMCs for TCR beta libraries. To note about this clone: The antigen remains undetermined.

Source: PBMCs, taken before ibrutinib treatment. The TCR comes from a human donor with chronic lymphocytic leukemia. V gene TRBV7-6 combines with J gene TRBJ2-3; possible D gene TRBD2, 6 bases. CDR3 in DNA: TGTGCCAGCAGCTCCCCCGGAGGGCCTAGCACAGATACGCAGTATTTT. This gives the protein CASSSPGGPSTDTQYF. The full variable domain, rest sourced from reference TRBV7-6 and TRBJ2-3, is GAGVSQSPRYKVTKRGQDVALRCDPISGHVSLYWYRQALGQGPEFLTYFNYEAQQDKSGLPNDRFSAERPEGSISTLTIQRTEQRDSAMYRCASSSPGGPSTDTQYFGPGTRLTVL.